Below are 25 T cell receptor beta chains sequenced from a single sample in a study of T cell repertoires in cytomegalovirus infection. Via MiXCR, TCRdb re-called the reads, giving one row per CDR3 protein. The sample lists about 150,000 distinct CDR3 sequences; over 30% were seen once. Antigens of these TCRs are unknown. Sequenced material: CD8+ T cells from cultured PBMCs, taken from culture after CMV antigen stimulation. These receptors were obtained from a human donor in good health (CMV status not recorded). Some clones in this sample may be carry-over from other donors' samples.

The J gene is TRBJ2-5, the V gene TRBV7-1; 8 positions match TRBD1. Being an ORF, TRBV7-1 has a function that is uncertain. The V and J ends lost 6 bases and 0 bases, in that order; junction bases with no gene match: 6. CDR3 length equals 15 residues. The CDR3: CASSHPDRDQETQYF. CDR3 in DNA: TGTGCCAGCAGTCATCCGGACAGGGACCAAGAGACCCAGTACTTC.

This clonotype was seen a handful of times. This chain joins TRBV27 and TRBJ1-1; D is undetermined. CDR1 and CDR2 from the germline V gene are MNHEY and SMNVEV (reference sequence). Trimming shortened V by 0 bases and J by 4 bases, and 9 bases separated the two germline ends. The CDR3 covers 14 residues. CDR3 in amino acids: CASSLSVPGTEAFF. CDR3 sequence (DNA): TGTGCCAGCAGTTTATCGGTACCGGGCACTGAAGCTTTCTTT.

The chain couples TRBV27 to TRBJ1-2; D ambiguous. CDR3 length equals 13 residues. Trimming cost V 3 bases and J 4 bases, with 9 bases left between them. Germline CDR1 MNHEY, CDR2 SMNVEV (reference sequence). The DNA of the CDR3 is TGTGCCAGCAGTTTGTCGCAAGGCTATGGCTACACCTTC. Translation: CASSLSQGYGYTF.

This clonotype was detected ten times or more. The CDR3 sequence: CATGQLQGNEQFF. The CDR3 bases are TGTGCCACCGGACAGTTACAGGGCAATGAGCAGTTCTTC. V and J are TRBV6-1 and TRBJ2-1, with D perhaps matching TRBD1 (6 bases). The CDR3 runs 13 residues. Germline V gives CDR1 MNHNS, CDR2 SASEGT. The V end was cut by 10 bases, the J end by 6 bases, with 16 bases between.

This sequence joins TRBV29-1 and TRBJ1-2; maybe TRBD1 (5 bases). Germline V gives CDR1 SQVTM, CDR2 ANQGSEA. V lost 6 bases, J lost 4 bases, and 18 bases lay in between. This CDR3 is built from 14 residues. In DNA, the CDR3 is TGCAGCGTGGACCCCGACGGGGGTCCCTATGGCTACACCTTC. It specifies CSVDPDGGPYGYTF.

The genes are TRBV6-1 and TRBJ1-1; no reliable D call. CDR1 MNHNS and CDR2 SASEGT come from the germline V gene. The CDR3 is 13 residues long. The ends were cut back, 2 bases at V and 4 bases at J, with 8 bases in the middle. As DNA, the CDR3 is TGTGCCAGCAGTGAAACCCGGGGCACTGAAGCTTTCTTT. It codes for CASSETRGTEAFF.

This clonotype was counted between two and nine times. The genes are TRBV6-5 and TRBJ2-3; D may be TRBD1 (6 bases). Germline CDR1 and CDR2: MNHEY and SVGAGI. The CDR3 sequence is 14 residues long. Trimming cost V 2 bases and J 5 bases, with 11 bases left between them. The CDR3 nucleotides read TGTGCCAGCAGTTACGCAAACAGGGTAGATACGCAGTATTTT. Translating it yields CASSYANRVDTQYF.

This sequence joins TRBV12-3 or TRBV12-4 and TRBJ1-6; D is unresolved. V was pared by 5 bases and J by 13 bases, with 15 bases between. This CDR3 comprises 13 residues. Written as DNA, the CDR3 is TGTGCCAGCAGTCCCCTTCTGGTAGGTCCCCTCCACTTT. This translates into CASSPLLVGPLHF.

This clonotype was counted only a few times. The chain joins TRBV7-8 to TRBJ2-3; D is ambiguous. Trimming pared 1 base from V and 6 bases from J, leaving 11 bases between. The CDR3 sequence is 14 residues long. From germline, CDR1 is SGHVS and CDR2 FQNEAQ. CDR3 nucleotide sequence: TGTGCCAGCAGCTTAGTGGTCCAAACCGATACGCAGTATTTT. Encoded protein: CASSLVVQTDTQYF.

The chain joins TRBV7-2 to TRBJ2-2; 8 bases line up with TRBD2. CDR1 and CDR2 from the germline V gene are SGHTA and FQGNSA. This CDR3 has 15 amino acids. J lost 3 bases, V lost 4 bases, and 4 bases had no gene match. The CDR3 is CASSYPGGYTGELFF. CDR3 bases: TGTGCCAGCAGCTACCCGGGGGGGTACACCGGGGAGCTGTTTTTT.

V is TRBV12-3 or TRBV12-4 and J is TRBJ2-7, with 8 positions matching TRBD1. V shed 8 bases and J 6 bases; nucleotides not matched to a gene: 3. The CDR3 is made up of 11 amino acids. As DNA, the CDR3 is TGTGCCAGCGGACAGGGAGGCGAGCAGTACTTC. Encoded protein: CASGQGGEQYF.

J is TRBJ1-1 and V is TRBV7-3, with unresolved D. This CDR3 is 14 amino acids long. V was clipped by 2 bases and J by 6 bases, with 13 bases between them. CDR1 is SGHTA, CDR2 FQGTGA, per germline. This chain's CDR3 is CASSLGLGRAEAFF. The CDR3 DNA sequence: TGTGCCAGCAGCTTAGGGCTCGGGCGGGCTGAAGCTTTCTTT.

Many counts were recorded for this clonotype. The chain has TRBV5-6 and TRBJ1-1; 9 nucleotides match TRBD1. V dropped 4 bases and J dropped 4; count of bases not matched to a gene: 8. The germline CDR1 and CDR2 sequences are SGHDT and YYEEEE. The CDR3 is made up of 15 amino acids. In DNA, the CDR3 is TGTGCCAGCAGCGCCTGGGACAGGGTTGTCACTGAAGCTTTCTTT. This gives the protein CASSAWDRVVTEAFF.

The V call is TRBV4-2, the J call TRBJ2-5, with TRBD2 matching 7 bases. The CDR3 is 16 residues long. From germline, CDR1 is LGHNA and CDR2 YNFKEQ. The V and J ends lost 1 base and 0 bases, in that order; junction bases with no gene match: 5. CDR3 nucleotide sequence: TGTGCCAGCAGCCAAGGTGTCGGGGGGAACCAAGAGACCCAGTACTTC. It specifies CASSQGVGGNQETQYF.

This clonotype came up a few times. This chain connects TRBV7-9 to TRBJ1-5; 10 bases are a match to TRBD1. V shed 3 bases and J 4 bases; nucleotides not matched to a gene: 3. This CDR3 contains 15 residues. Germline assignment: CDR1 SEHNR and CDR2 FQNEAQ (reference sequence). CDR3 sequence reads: CASSFGTGDNQPQHF. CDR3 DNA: TGTGCCAGCAGCTTCGGGACAGGGGATAATCAGCCCCAGCATTTT.

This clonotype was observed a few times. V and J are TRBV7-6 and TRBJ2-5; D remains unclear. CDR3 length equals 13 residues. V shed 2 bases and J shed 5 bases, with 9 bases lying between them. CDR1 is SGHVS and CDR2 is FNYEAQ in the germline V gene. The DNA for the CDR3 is TGTGCCAGCAGCTTACCCATGGCCGAGACCCAGTACTTC. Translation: CASSLPMAETQYF.

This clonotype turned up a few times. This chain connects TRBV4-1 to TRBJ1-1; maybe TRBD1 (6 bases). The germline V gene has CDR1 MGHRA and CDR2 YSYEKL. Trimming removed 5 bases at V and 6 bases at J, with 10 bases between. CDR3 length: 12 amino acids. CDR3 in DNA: TGCGCCAGCAGCTCAGGGGCCTCTGAAGCTTTCTTT. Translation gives CASSSGASEAFF.

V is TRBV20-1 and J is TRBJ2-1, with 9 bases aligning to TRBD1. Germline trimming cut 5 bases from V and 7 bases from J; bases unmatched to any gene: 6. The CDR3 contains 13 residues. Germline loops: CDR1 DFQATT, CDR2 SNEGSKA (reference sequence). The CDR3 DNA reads TGCAGTGCTGGGGGGACAGGGTGGAATGAGCAGTTCTTC. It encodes CSAGGTGWNEQFF.

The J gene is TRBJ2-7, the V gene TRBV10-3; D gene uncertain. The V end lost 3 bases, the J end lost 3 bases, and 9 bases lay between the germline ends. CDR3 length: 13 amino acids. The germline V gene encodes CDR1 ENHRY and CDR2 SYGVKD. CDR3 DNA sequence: TGTGCCATCAGTGATCTGGTGGGCTACGAGCAGTACTTC. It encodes CAISDLVGYEQYF.

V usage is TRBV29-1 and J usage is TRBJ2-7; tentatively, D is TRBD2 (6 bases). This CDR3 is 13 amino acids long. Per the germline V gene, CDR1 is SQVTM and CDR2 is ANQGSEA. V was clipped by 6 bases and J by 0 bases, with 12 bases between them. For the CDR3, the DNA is TGCAGCGTCCAGCCGGGGGACTCCTACGAGCAGTACTTC. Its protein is CSVQPGDSYEQYF.

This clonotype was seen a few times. DNA of the CDR3: TGTGCCAGCAGCCAAGATTGGGGGACAGGTCCTCAGCCCCAGCATTTT. Its protein is CASSQDWGTGPQPQHF. This chain joins TRBV4-2 and TRBJ1-5; 8 bases fit TRBD1. Germline loops: CDR1 LGHNA, CDR2 YNFKEQ. Unmatched junction bases numbered 7, after V lost 0 bases and J lost 6 bases. The CDR3 sequence is 16 residues long.

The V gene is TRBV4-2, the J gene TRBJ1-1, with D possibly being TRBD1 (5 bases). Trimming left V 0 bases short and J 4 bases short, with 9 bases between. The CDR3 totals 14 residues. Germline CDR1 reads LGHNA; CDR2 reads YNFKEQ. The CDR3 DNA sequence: TGTGCCAGCAGCCAAGATAGAGGGGTCACTGAAGCTTTCTTT. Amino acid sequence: CASSQDRGVTEAFF.

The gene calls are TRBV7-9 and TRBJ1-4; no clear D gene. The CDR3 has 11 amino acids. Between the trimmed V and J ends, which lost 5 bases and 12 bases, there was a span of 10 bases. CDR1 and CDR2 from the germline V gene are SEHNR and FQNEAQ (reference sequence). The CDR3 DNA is TGTGCCAGCAGCGCATCTGGGGAACTGTTTTTT. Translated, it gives CASSASGELFF.

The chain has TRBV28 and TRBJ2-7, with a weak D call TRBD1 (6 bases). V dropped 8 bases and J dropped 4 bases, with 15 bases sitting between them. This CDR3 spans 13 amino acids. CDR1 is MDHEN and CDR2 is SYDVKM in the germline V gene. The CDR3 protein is CASGPPQGYEQYF. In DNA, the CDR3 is TGTGCCAGCGGGCCTCCACAGGGTTACGAGCAGTACTTC.

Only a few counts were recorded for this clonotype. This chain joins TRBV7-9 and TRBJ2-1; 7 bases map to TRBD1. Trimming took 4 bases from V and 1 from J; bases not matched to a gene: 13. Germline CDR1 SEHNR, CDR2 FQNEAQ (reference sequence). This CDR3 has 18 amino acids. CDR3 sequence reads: CASSSTLTGDGSYNEQFF. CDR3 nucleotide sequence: TGTGCCAGCAGCTCAACTCTAACAGGGGATGGGTCCTACAATGAGCAGTTCTTC.